Listed below are T cell receptor beta chains from one sample, sequenced in a study of technical replicates of blood from a handful of donors. Repertoires were generated with immunoSEQ multiplex PCR, while TCRdb's copy carries only in-frame clones and drops some. The top ten hold about 0.37% of the sample, which has 79,000 or so clones, around 92% seen once. Source material: T cells isolated from PBMCs. The receptor set was obtained from a human donor in good health. CDR3s include the opening cysteine and the closing phenylalanine or tryptophan. Fields, in order: D gene, V gene, J gene, clone size, CDR3 protein, CDR3 DNA. D genes are given only for firm matches. Clone sizes are given selectively: once, few, many, or a class where the clone is expanded.

>TRBD1|TRBV5-4|TRBJ1-1|.
CASIGQGNTEAFF
TGTGCCAGTATAGGACAGGGGAACACTGAAGCTTTCTTT
>TRBD2|TRBV4-3|TRBJ2-1|once
CASSFPGLAGLNEQFF
TGCGCCAGCAGCTTCCCGGGACTAGCGGGTCTCAATGAGCAGTTCTTC
>.|TRBV30|TRBJ2-5|once
CAWEFPPSETQYF
TGTGCCTGGGAGTTCCCGCCTTCTGAGACCCAGTACTTC
>.|TRBV18|TRBJ2-7|.
CASSYRDREQYF
TGTGCCAGCTCGTACAGGGATCGCGAGCAGTACTTC
>TRBD1|TRBV4-1|TRBJ1-3|.
CASSQVGTGNSGNTIYF
TGCGCCAGCAGCCAAGTCGGGACAGGCAACTCTGGAAACACCATATATTTT
>TRBD1|TRBV30|TRBJ2-4|.
CAGDRGENIQYF
TGTGCCGGGGACAGGGGGGAAAACATTCAGTACTTC
>.|TRBV6-5|TRBJ2-5|.
CASSYSSGLQETQYF
TGTGCCAGCAGTTACTCGTCGGGATTACAAGAGACCCAGTACTTC
>.|TRBV2|TRBJ1-2|.
CASSETSRAGYGYTF
TGTGCCAGCAGTGAAACTAGCAGGGCCGGCTATGGCTACACCTTC
>.|TRBV27|TRBJ1-2|.
CASSLGGNYGYTF
TGTGCCAGCAGTTTGGGGGGAAACTATGGCTACACCTTC
>TRBD2|TRBV13|TRBJ2-5|.
CASSSGTSGFQETQYF
TGTGCCAGCAGCTCCGGGACTAGCGGGTTCCAAGAGACCCAGTACTTC
>TRBD2|TRBV30|TRBJ2-7|.
CAWTQRDSYEQYF
TGTGCCTGGACCCAGCGGGACTCCTACGAGCAGTACTTC
>TRBD1|TRBV5-6|TRBJ1-1|once
CASSLALAGGTEAFF
TGTGCCAGCAGCTTGGCTCTTGCAGGGGGCACTGAAGCTTTCTTT
>.|TRBV6-1|TRBJ2-7|.
CASSKRGSDYEQYF
TGTGCCAGCAGTAAAAGGGGTAGTGACTACGAGCAGTACTTC
>TRBD2|TRBV30|TRBJ2-7|.
CALLRPGREKIHEQYF
TGTGCCTTACTGAGACCTGGGCGGGAGAAAATCCACGAGCAGTACTTC
>.|TRBV28|TRBJ1-4|.
CASSESDEKLFF
TGTGCCAGCAGCGAGAGTGATGAAAAACTGTTTTTT
>TRBD1|TRBV9|TRBJ2-7|.
CASSVGGQSYEQYF
TGTGCCAGCAGCGTAGGGGGACAGTCCTACGAGCAGTACTTC
>.|TRBV10-3|TRBJ1-2|.
CAISRVDYGYTF
TGTGCCATCAGCAGGGTAGACTATGGCTACACCTTC